This TCR beta chain is from a study of CD8+CD57+ T cells in acquired aplastic anemia. Study-wide results and caveats: Patients and controls were found to share about 31 CD8+ CDR3 sequences.

Genomic DNA, serving as template, underwent TCR beta VDJ and CDR3 profiling. TCRdb reprocessed the reads via MiXCR and lists one record per CDR3 protein. Here the sample spans around 190,000 distinct CDR3 sequences, 48% being singletons. Of note for this clonotype: What it binds is unknown. This CDR3 fails to terminate in the conserved phenylalanine or tryptophan, so it likely reflects a read error.

In patients chosen for sequencing, flow cytometry had shown CD8+CD57+ cell expansion. No therapy was given to patients before blood sampling. The CDR3 runs to 12 residues. Germline-derived CDR1 and CDR2 are DFQATT and SNEGSKA (reference sequence). Material for sequencing was sorted CD4+, CD8+, or CD8+CD57+ T cells (not recorded which) from PBMCs. This TCR derives from a human donor with aplastic anemia. The V and J genes are TRBV20-1 and TRBJ1-1, with 7 nucleotides matching TRBD1. CDR3 sequence (DNA): TGCCGGGGCCGAGCAGGGGGTTCAAGAGCTTTCCTT. As protein: CRGRAGGSRAFL.